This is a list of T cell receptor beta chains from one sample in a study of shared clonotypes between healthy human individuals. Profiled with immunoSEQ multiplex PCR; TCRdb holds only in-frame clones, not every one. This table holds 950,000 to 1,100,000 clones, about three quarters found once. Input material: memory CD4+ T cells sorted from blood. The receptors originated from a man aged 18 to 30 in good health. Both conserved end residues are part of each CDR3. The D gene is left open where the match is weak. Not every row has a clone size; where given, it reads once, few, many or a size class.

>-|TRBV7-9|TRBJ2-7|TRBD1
CASSHGQGVYYEQYF
TGTGCCAGCAGTCATGGACAGGGGGTCTACTACGAGCAGTACTTC
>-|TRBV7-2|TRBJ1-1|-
CASSFVSDSKAFF
TGTGCCAGCAGCTTCGTATCAGACAGTAAAGCTTTCTTT
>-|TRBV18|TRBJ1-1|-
CASSPPNGNTEAFF
TGTGCCAGCTCACCACCCAATGGAAACACTGAAGCTTTCTTT
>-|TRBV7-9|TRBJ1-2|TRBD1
CASSPRTGKGYTF
TGTGCCAGCAGCCCGAGGACAGGGAAAGGCTACACCTTC
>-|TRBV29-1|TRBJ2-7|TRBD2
CSVELAGSYEQYF
TGCAGCGTTGAACTAGCGGGATCCTACGAGCAGTACTTC
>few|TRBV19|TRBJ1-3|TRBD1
CASSIDGQVYSGNTIYF
TGTGCCAGTAGTATAGACGGACAGGTCTACTCTGGAAACACCATATATTTT
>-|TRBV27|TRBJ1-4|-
CASSPREGPNEKLFF
TGTGCCAGCAGTCCTCGTGAAGGGCCGAATGAAAAACTGTTTTTT
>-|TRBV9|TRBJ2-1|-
CASSVDMKTAYNEQFF
TGTGCCAGCAGCGTAGACATGAAGACCGCCTACAATGAGCAGTTCTTC
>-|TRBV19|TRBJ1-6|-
CASALGRVSGKGDNSPLHF
TGTGCCAGTGCCCTCGGTCGAGTTTCTGGTAAAGGTGATAATTCACCCCTCCACTTT
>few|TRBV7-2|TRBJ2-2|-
CASSPLVTGELFF
TGTGCCAGCAGCCCTCTAGTGACCGGGGAGCTGTTTTTT
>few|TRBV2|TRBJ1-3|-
CASNLDSSGNTIYF
TGTGCCAGCAATTTGGATAGCTCTGGAAACACCATATATTTT
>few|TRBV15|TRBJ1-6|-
CATRSEWGNSPLHF
TGTGCCACCAGATCCGAATGGGGGAATTCACCCCTCCACTTT
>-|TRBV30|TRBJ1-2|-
CAWSVLRGYGYTF
TGTGCCTGGAGTGTACTTCGGGGATATGGCTACACCTTC
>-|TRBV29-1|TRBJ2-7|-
CSASQSSYEQYF
TGCAGCGCATCACAGAGCTCCTACGAGCAGTACTTC
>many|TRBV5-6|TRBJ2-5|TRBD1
CASSLIPTGVGETQYF
TGTGCCAGCAGCTTGATTCCGACAGGGGTGGGAGAGACCCAGTACTTC
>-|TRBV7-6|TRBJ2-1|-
CASSFPGYNEQFF
TGTGCCAGCAGCTTCCCAGGGTACAATGAGCAGTTCTTC
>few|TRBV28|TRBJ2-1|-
CASSPGGANEQFF
TGTGCCAGCTCACCAGGGGGGGCCAATGAGCAGTTCTTC
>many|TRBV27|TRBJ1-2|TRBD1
CASSWGQGGGYTF
TGTGCCAGCAGCTGGGGACAGGGAGGGGGCTACACCTTC
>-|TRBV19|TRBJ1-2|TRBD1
CASSSTGGAYGYTF
TGTGCCAGTAGTTCCACAGGGGGCGCGTATGGCTACACCTTC
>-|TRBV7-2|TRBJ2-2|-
CASSLGGDTGELFF
TGTGCCAGCAGCTTAGGGGGGGACACCGGGGAGCTGTTTTTT
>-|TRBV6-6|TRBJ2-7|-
CASSYIKGRTHEQYF
TGTGCCAGCAGTTATATTAAGGGACGTACGCACGAGCAGTACTTC
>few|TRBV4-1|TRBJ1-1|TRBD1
CASSHPARQGNTEAFF
TGCGCCAGCAGCCACCCTGCGAGACAGGGGAACACTGAAGCTTTCTTT
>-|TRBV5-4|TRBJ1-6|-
CASSLAASSYNSPLHF
TGTGCCAGCAGCCTGGCGGCGAGCTCCTATAATTCACCCCTCCACTTT
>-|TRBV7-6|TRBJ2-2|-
CASSLGPGQAGELFF
TGTGCCAGCAGCTTAGGGCCCGGGCAGGCCGGGGAGCTGTTTTTT
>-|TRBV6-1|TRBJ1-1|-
CASSVGGSNTEAFF
TGTGCCAGCAGTGTAGGAGGGTCGAACACTGAAGCTTTCTTT
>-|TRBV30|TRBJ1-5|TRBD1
CAWSEQGNQAQHF
TGTGCCTGGAGTGAACAGGGGAATCAGGCCCAGCATTTT
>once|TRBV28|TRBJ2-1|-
CASSLYSINEQFF
TGTGCCAGCAGTTTGTACAGCATCAATGAGCAGTTCTTC
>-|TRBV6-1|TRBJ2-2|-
CASGQGHTGELFF
TGTGCCAGCGGTCAGGGCCACACCGGGGAGCTGTTTTTT
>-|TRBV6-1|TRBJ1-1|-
CASRRDWRAEAFF
TGTGCCAGCAGGAGAGATTGGAGGGCTGAAGCTTTCTTT
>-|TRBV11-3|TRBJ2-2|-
CASSWGAQYGTGELFF
TGTGCCAGCAGCTGGGGGGCCCAATACGGCACCGGGGAGCTGTTTTTT
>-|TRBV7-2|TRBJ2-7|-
CASSTVGGYEQYF
TGTGCCAGCAGTACAGTGGGCGGCTACGAGCAGTACTTC
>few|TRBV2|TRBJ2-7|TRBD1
CASSRDRALGEQYF
TGTGCCAGCAGTAGGGACAGGGCCTTGGGCGAGCAGTACTTC
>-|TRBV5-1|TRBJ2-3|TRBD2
CASSLAVSGSGDTQYF
TGCGCCAGCAGCTTGGCCGTTAGCGGGAGTGGCGATACGCAGTATTTT
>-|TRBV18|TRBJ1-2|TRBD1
CASSRGQTNYGYTF
TGTGCCAGCTCAAGGGGACAGACTAACTATGGCTACACCTTC
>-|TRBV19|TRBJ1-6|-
CASSLHSGSSYNSPLHF
TGTGCCAGTAGTCTTCACTCTGGGAGCTCCTATAATTCACCCCTCCACTTT
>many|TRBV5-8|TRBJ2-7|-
CASRPRGSTSEQYF
TGTGCCAGCAGACCGCGGGGCAGCACAAGCGAGCAGTACTTC
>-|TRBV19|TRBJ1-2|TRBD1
CASSVRDSKNSGYTF
TGTGCCAGTAGTGTCCGGGACAGTAAAAATTCGGGCTACACCTTC
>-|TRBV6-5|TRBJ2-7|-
CASTNNIRGEQYF
TGTGCCAGCACCAATAATATTAGAGGGGAGCAGTACTTC
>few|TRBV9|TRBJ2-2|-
CASRGQGGELFF
TGTGCCAGCAGGGGGCAAGGCGGGGAGCTGTTTTTT
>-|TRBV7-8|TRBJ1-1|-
CASSLAGGDGTEAFF
TGTGCCAGCAGCTTAGCGGGGGGCGATGGGACTGAAGCTTTCTTT
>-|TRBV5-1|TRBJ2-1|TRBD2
CASSPSGGTNNEQFF
TGCGCCAGCAGCCCCAGCGGGGGGACCAACAATGAGCAGTTCTTC
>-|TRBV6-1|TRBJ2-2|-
CASSAPVGTGELFF
TGTGCCAGCAGTGCCCCCGTAGGCACCGGGGAGCTGTTTTTT
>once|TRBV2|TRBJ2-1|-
CASSVTGRYNEQFF
TGTGCCAGCAGTGTTACGGGACGTTACAATGAGCAGTTCTTC
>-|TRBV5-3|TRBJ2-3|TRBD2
CARSLGGLAEYCTDTQYF
TGTGCCAGAAGCTTGGGCGGACTAGCGGAGTACTGCACAGATACGCAGTATTTT
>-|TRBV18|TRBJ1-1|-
CASSGQGQNTEAFF
TGTGCCAGTTCCGGTCAGGGGCAGAACACTGAAGCTTTCTTT
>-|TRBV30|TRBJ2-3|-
CAWGRGPDTQYF
TGTGCCTGGGGAAGGGGCCCAGATACGCAGTATTTT
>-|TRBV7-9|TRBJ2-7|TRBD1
CASSPLLDRGSYEQYF
TGTGCCAGCAGCCCTCTCCTGGACAGGGGTTCCTACGAGCAGTACTTC
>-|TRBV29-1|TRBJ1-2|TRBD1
CSALSGTGVGYTF
TGCAGCGCGCTGTCCGGGACAGGGGTCGGCTACACCTTC
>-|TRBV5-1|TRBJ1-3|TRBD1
CASSATGDGNTIYF
TGCGCCAGCAGCGCGACAGGGGACGGAAACACCATATATTTT
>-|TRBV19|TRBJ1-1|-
CASILRTEAFF
TGTGCCAGTATCTTACGCACTGAAGCTTTCTTT
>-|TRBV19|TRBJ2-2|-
CASSVQGSTGELFF
TGTGCCAGTAGTGTCCAGGGGTCCACCGGGGAGCTGTTTTTT
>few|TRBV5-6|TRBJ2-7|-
CASRGNSYEQYF
TGTGCCAGCCGTGGGAACTCCTACGAGCAGTACTTC
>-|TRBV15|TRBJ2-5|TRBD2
CATSRSTSGGDETQYF
TGTGCCACCAGCAGATCGACTAGCGGGGGGGACGAGACCCAGTACTTC
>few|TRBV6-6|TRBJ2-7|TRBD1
CASSLRQGTYEQYF
TGTGCCAGCAGTCTCCGACAGGGTACCTACGAGCAGTACTTC
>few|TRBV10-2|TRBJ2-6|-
CASRFGAGANVLTF
TGCGCCAGCAGATTCGGGGCTGGGGCCAACGTCCTGACTTTC
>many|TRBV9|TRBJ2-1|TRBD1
CASSVGGGASNEQFF
TGTGCCAGCAGCGTAGGAGGGGGCGCGAGTAATGAGCAGTTCTTC
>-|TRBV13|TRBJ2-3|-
CASSSSVGQSTDTQYF
TGTGCCAGCAGCTCCTCCGTGGGGCAGAGCACAGATACGCAGTATTTT